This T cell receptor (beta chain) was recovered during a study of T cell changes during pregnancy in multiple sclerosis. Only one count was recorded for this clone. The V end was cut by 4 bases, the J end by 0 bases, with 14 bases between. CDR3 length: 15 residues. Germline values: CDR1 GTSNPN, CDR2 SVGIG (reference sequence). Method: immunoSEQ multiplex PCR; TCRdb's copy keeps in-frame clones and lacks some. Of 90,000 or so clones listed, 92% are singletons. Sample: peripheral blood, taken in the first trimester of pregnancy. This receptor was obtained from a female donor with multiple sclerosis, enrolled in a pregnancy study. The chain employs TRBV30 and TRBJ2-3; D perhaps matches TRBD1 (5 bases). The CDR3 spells CAWTPGFASTDTQYF. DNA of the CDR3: TGTGCCTGGACCCCAGGGTTTGCGAGCACAGATACGCAGTATTTT.